This TCR beta chain was sequenced during a study of blood T cells in healthy people across ages. Comment on this clonotype: What it recognizes is unknown.

It was with a sample-barcoded 5' primer and a J-beta primer mix that a second PCR of about 6 to 11 cycles was run. The template-switch adaptor, which had 12 random nucleotides, put a tag on each cDNA molecule. TCRdb re-called the 5' RACE reads with MiXCR, one entry per CDR3 protein. The sample includes fewer than 2,000,000 distinct CDR3 sequences, about 32% of them seen just once. Each sample yielded at least 6 million isolated PBMCs. Broader study findings: PBMCs went unsorted, and a conclusive naive versus antigen-experienced comparison was therefore prevented.

The TCR originated in a woman in her 30s in good health. Sequencing was performed on blood.

The CDR3 nucleotides read TGTGCCCCCAGGGGGGGGAACTCAGCGGATACGCAGTATTTT. This sequence encodes CAPRGGNSADTQYF. This chain joins TRBV6-1 and TRBJ2-3; D possibly matches TRBD1 or TRBD2 (7 bases each). Trimming pared 11 bases from V and 6 bases from J, leaving 21 bases between. This CDR3 is 14 amino acids long. Germline values: CDR1 MNHNS, CDR2 SASEGT.